Listed here are 10 T cell receptor beta chains from one sample, sequenced in a study of Ad26.COV2.S vaccination and SARS-CoV-2 variants. The assay was immunoSEQ multiplex PCR, and TCRdb's table has in-frame clones only and misses some. The sample holds 440,000 or so clones, 89% seen once. Treatment here: over 15 received Ad26.COV2.S at low or high dose, single or two shots; several received placebo; per-sample allocation not given. The samples were gathered on day 63 after the first injection of vaccine or placebo. This specimen consisted of peripheral blood, obtained in a trial of Ad26.COV2.S vaccine versus placebo. All receptors come from a person aged 18 to 59 who received the Ad26.COV2.S COVID-19 vaccine or a placebo.

The genes are TRBV2 and TRBJ2-1; perhaps TRBD1 as D (6 bases). Trimming removed 4 bases at V and 5 bases at J, with 12 bases between. The CDR3 has 14 residues. The germline V gene has CDR1 SNHLY and CDR2 FYNNEI. CDR3: CASSAQGRNNEQFF. The CDR3 bases are TGTGCCAGCAGTGCCCAGGGGCGGAACAATGAGCAGTTCTTC.

V gene TRBV9 combines with J gene TRBJ2-1; 7 bases agree with TRBD1. Germline CDR1 reads SGDLS; CDR2 reads YYNGEE. V shed 0 bases and J 8 bases; nucleotides not matched to a gene: 5. This CDR3 comprises 14 residues. CDR3 DNA sequence: TGTGCCAGCAGCGTAGGAAGGGGGCACGATGAGCAGTTCTTC. Its protein product is CASSVGRGHDEQFF.

The rearrangement joins TRBV7-6 to TRBJ1-3; 7 nucleotides align to TRBD1. The V gene end was trimmed by 5 bases and the J gene end by 4 bases; junction bases not matched to a gene: 8. The CDR3 is made up of 15 amino acids. The germline gives CDR1 SGHVS, CDR2 FNYEAQ. The CDR3 DNA reads as TGTGCCAGCAGCCGGACCGGGACAGCCGGAAACACCATATATTTT. Its translation: CASSRTGTAGNTIYF.

CDR3 sequence: CASSVSNSQETQYF. The CDR3 DNA follows: TGTGCCAGCAGCGTGTCTAATAGCCAAGAGACCCAGTACTTC. This chain uses TRBV9 with TRBJ2-5, with D hard to call. The CDR3 consists of 14 residues. Trimming pared 2 bases from V and 1 base from J, leaving 9 bases between. CDR1 and CDR2 (germline): SGDLS, YYNGEE.

This rearrangement joins TRBV30 to TRBJ1-6, with a weak D call TRBD1 (6 bases). CDR1 and CDR2 (germline): GTSNPN, SVGIG (reference sequence). The CDR3 is made up of 12 amino acids. Trimming shortened V by 5 bases and J by 6 bases, and 8 bases separated the two germline ends. In DNA form, the CDR3 reads TGTGCCTGGGGACAGTTTAATTCACCCCTCCACTTT. It specifies CAWGQFNSPLHF.

The rearrangement uses TRBV9 and TRBJ2-5, with 10 positions matching TRBD1. The junction had 3 bases not matched to a gene; V was cut back by 0 bases and J by 4 bases. CDR1 and CDR2 from the germline V gene are SGDLS and YYNGEE. The CDR3 has 15 amino acids. In DNA form, the CDR3 reads TGTGCCAGCAGCGTAGGACAGGGGGCAAGAGAGACCCAGTACTTC. It is translated as CASSVGQGARETQYF. Complete variable domain (other parts from reference TRBV9 and TRBJ2-5): DSGVTQTPKHLITATGQRVTLRCSPRSGDLSVYWYQQSLDQGLQFLIQYYNGEERAKGNILERFSAQQFPDLHSELNLSSLELGDSALYFCASSVGQGARETQYFGPGTRLLVL.

The CDR3 region has the DNA TGTGCCAGCAGCTCCAGGACGGAGAACACTGAAGCTTTCTTT. It codes for CASSSRTENTEAFF. The chain combines TRBV7-8 with TRBJ1-1; D call uncertain. The CDR3 contains 14 residues. Deletions cut 4 bases from V and 1 base from J, with 10 bases between. CDR1 and CDR2 (germline): SGHVS, FQNEAQ.

The J gene is TRBJ1-3, the V gene TRBV3-1 (or the pseudogene TRBV3-2), with TRBD1 identical over 9 bases. Unmatched junction bases numbered 12, after V lost 5 bases and J lost 10 bases. The CDR3 has 15 amino acids. The germline CDR1 and CDR2 sequences are LGHDT and YNNKEL (reference sequence). The CDR3 region is CASSYLGQGSVTIYF. In nucleotides, the CDR3 is TGTGCCAGCAGCTACCTAGGACAGGGGAGTGTTACCATATATTTT.

The chain carries TRBV27 and TRBJ2-1; 12 bases match TRBD2. With 2 bases clipped from V and 1 base from J, the junction kept 9 bases outside the gene matches. CDR1 MNHEY and CDR2 SMNVEV come from the germline V gene (reference sequence). The CDR3 runs to 19 residues. CDR3: CASSLPSGRGRSSYNEQFF. The CDR3 nucleotides are TGTGCCAGCAGTTTACCTAGCGGGAGGGGTCGGTCTTCCTACAATGAGCAGTTCTTC.

The chain joins TRBV10-1 to TRBJ2-7, with a possible D match to TRBD1 (5 bases). V was pared by 8 bases and J by 2 bases, with 13 bases between. CDR3 length: 13 amino acids. In germline, CDR1 is WNHNN, CDR2 SYGVQD (reference sequence). The CDR3 is CASQVGHPYEQYF. As DNA, the CDR3 is TGCGCCAGCCAGGTAGGACATCCCTACGAGCAGTACTTC.